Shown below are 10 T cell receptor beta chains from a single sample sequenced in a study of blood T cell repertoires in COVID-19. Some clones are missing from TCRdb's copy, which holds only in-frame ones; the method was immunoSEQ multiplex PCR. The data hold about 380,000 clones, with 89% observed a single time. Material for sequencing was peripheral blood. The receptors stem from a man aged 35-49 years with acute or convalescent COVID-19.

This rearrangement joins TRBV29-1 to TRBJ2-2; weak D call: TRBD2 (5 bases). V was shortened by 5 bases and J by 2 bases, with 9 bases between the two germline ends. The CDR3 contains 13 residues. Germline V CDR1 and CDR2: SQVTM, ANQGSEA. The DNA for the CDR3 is TGCAGCGTTACTAGGCTAAACACCGGGGAGCTGTTTTTT. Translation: CSVTRLNTGELFF.

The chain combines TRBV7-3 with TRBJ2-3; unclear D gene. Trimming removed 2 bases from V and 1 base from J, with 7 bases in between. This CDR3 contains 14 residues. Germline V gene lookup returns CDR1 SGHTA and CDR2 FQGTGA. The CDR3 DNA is TGTGCCAGCAGCTTAGACGGAGGCACAGATACGCAGTATTTT. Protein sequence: CASSLDGGTDTQYF.

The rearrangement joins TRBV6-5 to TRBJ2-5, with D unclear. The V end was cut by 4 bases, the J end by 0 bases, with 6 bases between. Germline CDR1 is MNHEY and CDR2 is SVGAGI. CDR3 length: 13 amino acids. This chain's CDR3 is CASSFADQETQYF. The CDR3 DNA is TGTGCCAGCAGTTTTGCGGACCAAGAGACCCAGTACTTC.

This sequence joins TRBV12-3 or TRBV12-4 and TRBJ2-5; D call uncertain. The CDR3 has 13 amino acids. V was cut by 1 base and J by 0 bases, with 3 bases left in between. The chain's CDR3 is CASSLDYQETQYF. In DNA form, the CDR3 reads TGTGCCAGCAGTTTAGACTACCAAGAGACCCAGTACTTC.

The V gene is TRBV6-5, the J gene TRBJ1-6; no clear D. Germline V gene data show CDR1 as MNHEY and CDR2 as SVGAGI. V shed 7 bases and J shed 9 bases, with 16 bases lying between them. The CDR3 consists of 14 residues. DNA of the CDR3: TGTGCCAGCACCCGAGGCTATTTAGGTTCACCCCTCCACTTT. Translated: CASTRGYLGSPLHF.

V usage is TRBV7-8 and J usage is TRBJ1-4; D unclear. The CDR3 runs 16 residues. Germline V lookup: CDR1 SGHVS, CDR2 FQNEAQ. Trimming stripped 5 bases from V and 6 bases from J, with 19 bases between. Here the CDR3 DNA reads TGTGCCAGCAGCCCCACCCGGACTCGGACGGATGAAAAACTGTTTTTT. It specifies CASSPTRTRTDEKLFF.

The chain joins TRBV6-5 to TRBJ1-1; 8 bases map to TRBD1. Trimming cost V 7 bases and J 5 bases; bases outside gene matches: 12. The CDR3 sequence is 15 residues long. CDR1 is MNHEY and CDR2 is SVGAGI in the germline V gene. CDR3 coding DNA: TGTGCCAGCATTAATGCAGGGGGCACATCTACTGAAGCTTTCTTT. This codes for CASINAGGTSTEAFF.

The CDR3 DNA reads as TGTGCCAGCTCGCCGGACAGGACAAATCAGCCCCAGCATTTT. It is translated as CASSPDRTNQPQHF. The V and J genes are TRBV18 and TRBJ1-5, with TRBD1 identical over 7 bases. The CDR3 length is 14 residues. CDR1 is KGHSH, CDR2 LQKENI, per germline. With V trimmed by 6 bases and J by 4 bases, 6 bases remained unmatched.

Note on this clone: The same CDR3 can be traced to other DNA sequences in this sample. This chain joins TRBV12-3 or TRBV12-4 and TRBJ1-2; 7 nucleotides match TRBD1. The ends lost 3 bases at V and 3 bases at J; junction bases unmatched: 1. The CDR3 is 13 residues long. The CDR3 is CASSFGTDYGYTF. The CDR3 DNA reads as TGTGCCAGCAGTTTTGGGACAGACTATGGCTACACCTTC.

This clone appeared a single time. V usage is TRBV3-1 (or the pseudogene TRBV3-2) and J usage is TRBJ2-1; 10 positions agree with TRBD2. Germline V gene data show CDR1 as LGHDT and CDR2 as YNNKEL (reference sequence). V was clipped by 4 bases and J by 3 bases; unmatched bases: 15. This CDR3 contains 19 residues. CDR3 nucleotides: TGTGCCAGCAGCCCGGAAGGACTAGCGGAACCCCTAAACTACAATGAGCAGTTCTTC. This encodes CASSPEGLAEPLNYNEQFF.